This entry describes one TCR beta chain. Germline V lookup: CDR1 SGHRS, CDR2 YFSETQ. This CDR3 is 14 amino acids long. The data stem from a study of blood T cells in healthy people across ages. Study background: With template switching, about one barcoded beta molecule was captured per two T cells.

A second roughly 6 to 12 cycle PCR used barcoded and J-beta primers. Tags on each cDNA molecule came from a template-switch adaptor with 12 random nucleotides. Each CDR3 protein gets one entry after TCRdb re-called the 5' RACE reads with MiXCR. Among over a million distinct CDR3 sequences listed, 40% to 55% were seen once. The source of this sequence is a woman aged 55-70 years in good health. The rearrangement links TRBV5-1 to TRBJ2-7, with a possible D match to TRBD2 (7 bases). The J call may be wrong; the DNA end is better matched by TRBJ2-1. Source material: blood. CDR3 sequence (DNA): TGCGCCAGCAGCTCTCCATTAGGGGGAGGGGAGCAGTTCTTC. Its protein product is CASSSPLGGGEQFF.